Presented here are 12 T cell receptor beta chains from one specimen sequenced in a study of blood T cell repertoires in COVID-19. Sequencing used immunoSEQ multiplex PCR; TCRdb keeps in-frame clones, though not all of them. The data show roughly 170,000 clones, with less than 85% seen just once and 6% to 8.5% held by the top ten. What was sequenced was peripheral blood. The receptors were gathered from a human donor in a cohort sampled during active COVID-19.

The genes are TRBV18 and TRBJ2-2; D remains unclear. Trimming stripped 2 bases from V and 0 bases from J, with 7 bases between. The CDR3 extends over 15 amino acids. Looked up from germline, CDR1 is KGHSH and CDR2 is LQKENI. This CDR3 reads CASSPERANTGELFF. The CDR3 DNA sequence: TGTGCCAGCTCACCAGAACGGGCGAACACCGGGGAGCTGTTTTTT. Full variable domain (rest looked up from reference TRBV18 and TRBJ2-2): NAGVMQNPRHLVRRRGQEARLRCSPMKGHSHVYWYRQLPEEGLKFMVYLQKENIIDESGMPKERFSAEFPKEGPSILRIQQVVRGDSAAYFCASSPERANTGELFFGEGSRLTVL.

The rearrangement uses TRBV5-8 and TRBJ2-7; maybe TRBD1 (5 bases). Trimming cost V 4 bases and J 0 bases, with 14 bases left between them. Germline CDR1 reads SGHTS; CDR2 reads YDEGEE. This CDR3 is built from 15 residues. This CDR3 reads CASSPDKHSSYEQYF. DNA of the CDR3: TGTGCCAGCAGCCCGGACAAACACTCCTCCTACGAGCAGTACTTC.

This clone was observed a handful of times. The chain joins TRBV5-6 to TRBJ1-3; D uncertain. V was trimmed by 1 base and J by 0 bases, leaving 11 bases between them. Germline-derived CDR1 and CDR2 are SGHDT and YYEEEE. This CDR3 spans 16 amino acids. The CDR3: CASSLRAGASGNTIYF. DNA of the CDR3: TGTGCCAGCAGCTTGAGGGCGGGTGCCTCTGGAAACACCATATATTTT.

The chain links TRBV6-5 to TRBJ2-7; possibly TRBD2 for D (5 bases). Per the germline V gene, CDR1 is MNHEY and CDR2 is SVGAGI. With 5 bases removed from V and 3 bases from J, the gap between germline ends came to 17 bases. CDR3 length: 15 residues. This CDR3 reads CASSSQAAGDYEQYF. CDR3 nucleotides: TGTGCCAGCAGTAGTCAGGCAGCCGGGGACTACGAGCAGTACTTC.

This clone showed up just a few times. V and J are TRBV7-3 and TRBJ2-5; 9 bases are shared with TRBD1. The CDR3 runs to 15 residues. Germline V CDR1 and CDR2: SGHTA, FQGTGA. V lost 5 bases, J lost 4 bases, and 8 bases stayed unmatched. CDR3: CASSPTGGAGETQYF. CDR3 coding DNA: TGTGCCAGCAGCCCAACAGGGGGCGCGGGAGAGACCCAGTACTTC.

CDR3 sequence (DNA): TGTGCCAGTAGTCCGTGGACTAGCGGGGCAGATACGCAGTATTTT. Its protein product is CASSPWTSGADTQYF. This rearrangement joins TRBV19 to TRBJ2-3, with 12 bases aligning to TRBD2. V shed 5 bases, J shed 4 bases, and the junction held 4 bases outside the gene matches. Germline CDR1 is LNHDA and CDR2 is SQIVND (reference sequence). The CDR3 is made up of 15 amino acids.

The V call is TRBV19, the J call TRBJ1-5; possibly TRBD1 for D (6 bases). In germline, CDR1 is LNHDA, CDR2 SQIVND (reference sequence). With 2 bases removed from V and 7 bases from J, the gap between germline ends came to 12 bases. The CDR3 runs to 14 residues. DNA of the CDR3: TGTGCCAGTAGTATAAACAGGGTAAACCAGCCCCAGCATTTT. As protein: CASSINRVNQPQHF. Full variable domain (missing parts from reference TRBV19 and TRBJ1-5): DGGITQSPKYLFRKEGQNVTLSCEQNLNHDAMYWYRQDPGQGLRLIYYSQIVNDFQKGDIAEGYSVSREKKESFPLTVTSAQKNPTAFYLCASSINRVNQPQHFGDGTRLSIL.

The chain is built from TRBV11-2 and TRBJ2-7; 7 bases map to TRBD1. The CDR3 has 17 residues. The trim removed 4 bases at V and 2 bases at J, leaving 14 bases unmatched. Germline assignment: CDR1 SGHAT and CDR2 FQNNGV. For the CDR3, the DNA is TGTGCCAGCAGCTCCGGCCGACTCGGGACAGTGGCCTACGAGCAGTACTTC. The encoded protein is CASSSGRLGTVAYEQYF.

For this clone: Other DNA sequences from this sample encode an identical CDR3 as well. The V gene is TRBV9, the J gene TRBJ2-2; D not certain. This CDR3 is 11 amino acids long. Germline V gene data show CDR1 as SGDLS and CDR2 as YYNGEE. V lost 3 bases to trimming and J lost 5 bases, with 2 bases between them. The CDR3 spells CASSATGELFF. The CDR3 DNA sequence: TGTGCCAGCAGCGCTACCGGGGAGCTGTTTTTT.

The V call is TRBV9, the J call TRBJ2-3, with 8 bases lining up with TRBD2. This CDR3 is built from 16 residues. Germline values: CDR1 SGDLS, CDR2 YYNGEE. The ends lost 0 bases at V and 6 bases at J; junction bases unmatched: 9. In nucleotides, the CDR3 is TGTGCCAGCAGCGTAGATAGCGGGGCGCCCGGGGATACGCAGTATTTT. Translating it yields CASSVDSGAPGDTQYF.

This chain connects TRBV5-1 to TRBJ2-1; TRBD2 matches 8 bases. The CDR3 contains 16 residues. J lost 8 bases, V lost 1 base, and 11 bases had no gene match. Per the germline V gene, CDR1 is SGHRS and CDR2 is YFSETQ. The DNA of the CDR3 is TGCGCCAGCAGCTTGATTCCAGCGGGGGATGGCGATGAGCAGTTCTTC. Amino acids: CASSLIPAGDGDEQFF.

The chain couples TRBV6-1 to TRBJ1-2, with 10 bases matching TRBD1. V was pared by 3 bases and J by 3 bases, with 7 bases of the junction left unmatched. Germline V CDR1 and CDR2: MNHNS, SASEGT. The CDR3 sequence is 16 residues long. CDR3 protein: CASSEAAGQGHYGYTF. Here the CDR3 DNA reads TGTGCCAGCAGTGAGGCCGCGGGACAGGGGCACTATGGCTACACCTTC.